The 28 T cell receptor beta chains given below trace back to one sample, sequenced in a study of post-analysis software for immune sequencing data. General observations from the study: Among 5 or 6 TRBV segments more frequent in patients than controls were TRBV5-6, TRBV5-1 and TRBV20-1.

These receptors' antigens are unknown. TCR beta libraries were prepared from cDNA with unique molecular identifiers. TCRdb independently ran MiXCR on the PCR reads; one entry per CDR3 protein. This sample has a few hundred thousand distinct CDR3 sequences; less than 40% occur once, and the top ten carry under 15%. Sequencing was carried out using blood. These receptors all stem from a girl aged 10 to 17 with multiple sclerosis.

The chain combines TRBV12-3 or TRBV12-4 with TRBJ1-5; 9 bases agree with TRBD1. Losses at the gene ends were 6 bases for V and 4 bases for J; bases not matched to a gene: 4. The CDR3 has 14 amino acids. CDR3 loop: CASRQGARNQPQHF. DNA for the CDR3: TGTGCCAGCAGACAGGGGGCGCGTAATCAGCCCCAGCATTTT.

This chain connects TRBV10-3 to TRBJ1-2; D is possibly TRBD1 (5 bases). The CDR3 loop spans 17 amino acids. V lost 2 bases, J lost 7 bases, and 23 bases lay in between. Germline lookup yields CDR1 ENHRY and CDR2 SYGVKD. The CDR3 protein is CAISEAWGQGSILGYTF. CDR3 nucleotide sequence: TGTGCCATCAGTGAGGCGTGGGGCCAGGGTAGCATACTTGGCTACACCTTC.

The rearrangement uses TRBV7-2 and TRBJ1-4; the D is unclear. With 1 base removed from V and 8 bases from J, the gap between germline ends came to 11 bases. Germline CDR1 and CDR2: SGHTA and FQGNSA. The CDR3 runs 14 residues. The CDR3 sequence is CASSLETYPEKLFF. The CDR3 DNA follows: TGTGCCAGCAGCTTAGAAACATACCCGGAAAAACTGTTTTTT.

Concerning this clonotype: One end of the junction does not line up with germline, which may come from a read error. CDR3 DNA sequence: TGTAGTGCTCAATTGGGTACCTACAATGAGCAGTTCTTC. Translated, it gives CSAQLGTYNEQFF. This sequence joins TRBV20-1 and TRBJ2-1; no reliable D call. CDR1 and CDR2 from the germline V gene are DFQATT and SNEGSKA (reference sequence). The CDR3 has 13 amino acids.

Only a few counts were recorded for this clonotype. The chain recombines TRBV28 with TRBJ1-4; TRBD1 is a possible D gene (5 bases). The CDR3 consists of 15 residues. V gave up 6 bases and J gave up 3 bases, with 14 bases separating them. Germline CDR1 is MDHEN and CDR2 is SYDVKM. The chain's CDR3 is CASSFPGTPNEKLFF. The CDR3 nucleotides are TGTGCCAGCAGCTTCCCCGGGACCCCTAATGAAAAACTGTTTTTT. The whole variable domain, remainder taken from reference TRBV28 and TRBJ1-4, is DVKVTQSSRYLVKRTGEKVFLECVQDMDHENMFWYRQDPGLGLRLIYFSYDVKMKEKGDIPEGYSVSREKKERFSLILESASTNQTSMYLCASSFPGTPNEKLFFGSGTQLSVL.

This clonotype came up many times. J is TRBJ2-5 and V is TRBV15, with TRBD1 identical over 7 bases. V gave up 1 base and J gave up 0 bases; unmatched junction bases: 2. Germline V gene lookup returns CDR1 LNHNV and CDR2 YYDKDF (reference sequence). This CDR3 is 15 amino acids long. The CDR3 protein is CATSRGGQYQETQYF. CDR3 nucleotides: TGTGCCACCAGCAGAGGGGGACAGTACCAAGAGACCCAGTACTTC. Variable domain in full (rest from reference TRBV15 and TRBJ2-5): DAMVIQNPRYQVTQFGKPVTLSCSQTLNHNVMYWYQQKSSQAPKLLFHYYDKDFNNEADTPDNFQSRRPNTSFCFLDIRSPGLGDTAMYLCATSRGGQYQETQYFGPGTRLLVL.

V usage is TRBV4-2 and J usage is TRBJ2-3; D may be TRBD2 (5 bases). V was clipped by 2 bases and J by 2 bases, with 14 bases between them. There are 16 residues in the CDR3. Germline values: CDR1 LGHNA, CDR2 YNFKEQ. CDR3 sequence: CASSQNPGSSTDTQYF. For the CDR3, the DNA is TGTGCCAGCAGCCAAAACCCGGGATCCTCCACAGATACGCAGTATTTT.

The CDR3 coding sequence is TGCGCCAGCAGCTTGGGGGGGACCCAAAGCTCCTACGAGCAGTACTTC. The encoded protein is CASSLGGTQSSYEQYF. The chain has TRBV5-1 and TRBJ2-7; either TRBD1 or TRBD2 may supply D (5 bases each). The CDR3 has 16 residues. Germline values: CDR1 SGHRS, CDR2 YFSETQ. V lost 0 bases and J lost 0, with 13 bases in between.

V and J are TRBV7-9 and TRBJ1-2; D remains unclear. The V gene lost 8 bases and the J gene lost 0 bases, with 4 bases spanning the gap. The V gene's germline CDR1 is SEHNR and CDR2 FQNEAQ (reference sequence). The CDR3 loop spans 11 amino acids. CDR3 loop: CASGPNYGYTF. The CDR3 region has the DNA TGTGCCAGCGGACCTAACTATGGCTACACCTTC.

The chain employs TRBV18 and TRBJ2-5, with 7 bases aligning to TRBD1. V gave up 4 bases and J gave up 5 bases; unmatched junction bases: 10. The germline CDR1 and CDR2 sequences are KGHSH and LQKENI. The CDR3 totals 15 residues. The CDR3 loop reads CASSLLDRTAETQYF. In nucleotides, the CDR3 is TGTGCCAGCTCACTTTTGGACAGGACCGCGGAGACCCAGTACTTC.

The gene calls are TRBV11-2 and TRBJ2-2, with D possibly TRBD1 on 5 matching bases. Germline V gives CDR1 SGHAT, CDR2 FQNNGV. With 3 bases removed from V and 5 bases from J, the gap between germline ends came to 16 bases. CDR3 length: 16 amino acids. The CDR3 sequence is CASSLGQGGYTGELFF. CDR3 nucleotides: TGTGCCAGCAGCTTGGGGCAGGGCGGTTATACCGGGGAGCTGTTTTTT.

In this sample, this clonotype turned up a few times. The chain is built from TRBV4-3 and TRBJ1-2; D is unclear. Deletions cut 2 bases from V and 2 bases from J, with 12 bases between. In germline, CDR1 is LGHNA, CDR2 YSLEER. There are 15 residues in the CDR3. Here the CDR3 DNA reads TGCGCCAGCAGCCAAAAGGGAATAGGGAACTATGGCTACACCTTC. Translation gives CASSQKGIGNYGYTF.

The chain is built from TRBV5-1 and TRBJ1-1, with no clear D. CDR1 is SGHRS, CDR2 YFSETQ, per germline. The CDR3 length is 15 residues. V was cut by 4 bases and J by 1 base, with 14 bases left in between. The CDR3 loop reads CASSDTIGGNTEAFF. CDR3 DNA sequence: TGCGCCAGCAGCGACACGATAGGAGGGAACACTGAAGCTTTCTTT.

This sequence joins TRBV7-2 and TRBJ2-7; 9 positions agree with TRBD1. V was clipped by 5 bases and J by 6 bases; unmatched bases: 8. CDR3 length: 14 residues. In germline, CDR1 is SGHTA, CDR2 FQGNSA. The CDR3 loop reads CASSQGQGQGEQYF. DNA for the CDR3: TGTGCCAGCAGCCAAGGACAGGGACAGGGCGAGCAGTACTTC. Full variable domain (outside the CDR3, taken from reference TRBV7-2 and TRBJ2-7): GAGVSQSPSNKVTEKGKDVELRCDPISGHTALYWYRQSLGQGLEFLIYFQGNSAPDKSGLPSDRFSAERTGGSVSTLTIQRTQQEDSAVYLCASSQGQGQGEQYFGPGTRLTVT.

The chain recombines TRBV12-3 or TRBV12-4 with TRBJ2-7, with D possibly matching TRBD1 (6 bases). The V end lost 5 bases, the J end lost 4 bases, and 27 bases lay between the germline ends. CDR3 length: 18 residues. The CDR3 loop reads CASSLGWGGRGRGYEQYF. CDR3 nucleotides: TGTGCCAGCAGTCTGGGCTGGGGTGGAAGGGGGAGAGGTTACGAGCAGTACTTC.

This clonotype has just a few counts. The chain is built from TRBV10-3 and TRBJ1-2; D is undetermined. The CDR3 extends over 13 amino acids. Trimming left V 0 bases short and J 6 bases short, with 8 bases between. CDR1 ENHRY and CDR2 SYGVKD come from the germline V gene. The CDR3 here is CAISESMENGYTF. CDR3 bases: TGTGCCATCAGTGAGTCGATGGAGAATGGCTACACCTTC.

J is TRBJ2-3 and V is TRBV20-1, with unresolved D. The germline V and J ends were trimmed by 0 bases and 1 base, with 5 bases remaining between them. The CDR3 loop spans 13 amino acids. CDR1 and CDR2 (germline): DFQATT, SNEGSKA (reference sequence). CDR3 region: CSARDMGTDTQYF. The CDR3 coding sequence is TGCAGTGCTAGAGATATGGGCACAGATACGCAGTATTTT.

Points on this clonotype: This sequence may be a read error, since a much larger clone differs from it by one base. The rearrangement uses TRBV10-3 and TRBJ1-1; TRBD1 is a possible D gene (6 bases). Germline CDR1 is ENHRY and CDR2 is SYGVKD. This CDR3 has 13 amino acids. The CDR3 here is CAISARRDTEGFF. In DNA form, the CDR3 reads TGTGCCATCAGTGCCCGGCGGGACACTGAAGGTTTCTTT.

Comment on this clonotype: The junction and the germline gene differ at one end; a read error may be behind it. The CDR3, as DNA: TGCAGCGTTGGCGACAGGGGGCGATTGGATATGCAGTATTTT. Translating it yields CSVGDRGRLDMQYF. The chain couples TRBV29-1 to TRBJ2-3; 10 nucleotides match TRBD1. The CDR3 is 14 amino acids. Germline V CDR1 and CDR2: SQVTM, ANQGSEA.

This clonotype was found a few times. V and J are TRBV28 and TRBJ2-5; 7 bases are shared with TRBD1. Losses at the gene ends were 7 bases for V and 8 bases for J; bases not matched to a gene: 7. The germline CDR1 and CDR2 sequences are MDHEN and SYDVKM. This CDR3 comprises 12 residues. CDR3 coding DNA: TGTGCCAGCACCCCAGACAGGGACACCCAGTACTTC. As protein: CASTPDRDTQYF.

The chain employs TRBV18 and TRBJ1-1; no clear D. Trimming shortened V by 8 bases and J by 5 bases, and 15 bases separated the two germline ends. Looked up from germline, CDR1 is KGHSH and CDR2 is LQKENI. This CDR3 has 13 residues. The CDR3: CASQRSGMTEAFF. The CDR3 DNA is TGTGCCAGCCAACGGTCAGGTATGACTGAAGCTTTCTTT.

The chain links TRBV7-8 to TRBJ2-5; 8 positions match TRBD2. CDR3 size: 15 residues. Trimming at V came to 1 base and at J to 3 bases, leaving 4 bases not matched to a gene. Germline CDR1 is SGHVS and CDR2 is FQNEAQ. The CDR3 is CASSLVETSEETQYF. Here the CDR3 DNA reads TGTGCCAGCAGCTTAGTCGAGACTAGCGAAGAGACCCAGTACTTC.

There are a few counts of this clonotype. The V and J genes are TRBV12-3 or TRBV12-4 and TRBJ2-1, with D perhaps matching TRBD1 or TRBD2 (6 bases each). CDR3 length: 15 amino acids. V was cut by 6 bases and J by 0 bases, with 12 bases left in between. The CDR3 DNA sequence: TGTGCCAGCAGCAAGGGGGGTTCCTCCTACAATGAGCAGTTCTTC. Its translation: CASSKGGSSYNEQFF.

For the CDR3, the DNA is TGTGCCAGCAGCCCGTGGGTTGGGGGGTACCTAATCTCCTACAATGAGCAGTTCTTC. This encodes CASSPWVGGYLISYNEQFF. The chain has TRBV7-2 and TRBJ2-1; tentatively, D is TRBD2 (6 bases). The ends were cut back, 5 bases at V and 0 bases at J, with 23 bases in the middle. This CDR3 region has 19 residues. CDR1 and CDR2 from the germline V gene are SGHTA and FQGNSA.

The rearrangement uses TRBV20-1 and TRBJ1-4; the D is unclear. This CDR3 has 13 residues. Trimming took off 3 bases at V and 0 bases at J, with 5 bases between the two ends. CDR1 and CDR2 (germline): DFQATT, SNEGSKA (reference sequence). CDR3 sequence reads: CSASGATNEKLFF. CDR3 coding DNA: TGCAGTGCTAGCGGAGCAACTAATGAAAAACTGTTTTTT.

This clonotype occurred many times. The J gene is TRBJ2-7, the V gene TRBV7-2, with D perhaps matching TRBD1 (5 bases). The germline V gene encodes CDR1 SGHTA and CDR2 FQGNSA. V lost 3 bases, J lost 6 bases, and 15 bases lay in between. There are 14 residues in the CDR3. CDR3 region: CASSFGLSRGEQYF. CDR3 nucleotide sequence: TGTGCCAGCAGCTTCGGCCTAAGTAGGGGCGAGCAGTACTTC. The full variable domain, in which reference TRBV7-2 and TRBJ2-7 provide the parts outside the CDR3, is GAGVSQSPSNKVTEKGKDVELRCDPISGHTALYWYRQSLGQGLEFLIYFQGNSAPDKSGLPSDRFSAERTGGSVSTLTIQRTQQEDSAVYLCASSFGLSRGEQYFGPGTRLTVT.

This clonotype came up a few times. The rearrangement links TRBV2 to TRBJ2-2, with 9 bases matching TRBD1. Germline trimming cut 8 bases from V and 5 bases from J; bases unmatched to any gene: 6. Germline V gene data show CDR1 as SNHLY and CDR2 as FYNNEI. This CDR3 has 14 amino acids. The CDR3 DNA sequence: TGTGCCAGCTACGGGACAGGGAAGACCGGGGAGCTGTTTTTT. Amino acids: CASYGTGKTGELFF. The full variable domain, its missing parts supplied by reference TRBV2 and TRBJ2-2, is EPEVTQTPSHQVTQMGQEVILRCVPISNHLYFYWYRQILGQKVEFLVSFYNNEISEKSEIFDDQFSVERPDGSNFTLKIRSTKLEDSAMYFCASYGTGKTGELFFGEGSRLTVL.

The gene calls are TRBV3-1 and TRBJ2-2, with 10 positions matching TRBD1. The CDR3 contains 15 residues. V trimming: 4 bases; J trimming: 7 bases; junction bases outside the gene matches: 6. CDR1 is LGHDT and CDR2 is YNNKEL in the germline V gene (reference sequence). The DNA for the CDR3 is TGTGCCAGCAGCCCTGGGACAGGGGTTCTCGGGGAGCTGTTTTTT. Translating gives CASSPGTGVLGELFF.